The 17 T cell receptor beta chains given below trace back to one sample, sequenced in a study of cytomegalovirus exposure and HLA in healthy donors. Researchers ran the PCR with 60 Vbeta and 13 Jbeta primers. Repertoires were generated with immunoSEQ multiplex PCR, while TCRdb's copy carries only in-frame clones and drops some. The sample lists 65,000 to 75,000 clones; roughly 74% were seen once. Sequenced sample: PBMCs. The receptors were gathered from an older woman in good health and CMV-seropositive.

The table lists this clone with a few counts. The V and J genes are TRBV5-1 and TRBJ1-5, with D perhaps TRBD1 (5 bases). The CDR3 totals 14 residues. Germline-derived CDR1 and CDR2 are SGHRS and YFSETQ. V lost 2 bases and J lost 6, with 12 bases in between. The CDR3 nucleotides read TGCGCCAGCAGCTTTGGTGGGGCAGGTCAGCCCCAGCATTTT. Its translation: CASSFGGAGQPQHF.

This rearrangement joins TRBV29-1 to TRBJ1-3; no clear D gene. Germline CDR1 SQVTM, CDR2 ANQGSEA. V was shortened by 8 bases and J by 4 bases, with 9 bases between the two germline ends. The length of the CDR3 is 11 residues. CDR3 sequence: CSITGGNTIYF. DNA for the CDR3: TGCAGCATTACGGGGGGAAACACCATATATTTT.

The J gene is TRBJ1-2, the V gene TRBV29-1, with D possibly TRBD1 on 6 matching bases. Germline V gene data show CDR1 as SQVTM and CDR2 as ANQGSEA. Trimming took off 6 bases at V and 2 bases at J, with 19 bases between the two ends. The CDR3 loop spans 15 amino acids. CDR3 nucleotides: TGCAGCGTCTCTCAGGACAGCCTTTTAAACTATGGCTACACCTTC. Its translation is CSVSQDSLLNYGYTF.

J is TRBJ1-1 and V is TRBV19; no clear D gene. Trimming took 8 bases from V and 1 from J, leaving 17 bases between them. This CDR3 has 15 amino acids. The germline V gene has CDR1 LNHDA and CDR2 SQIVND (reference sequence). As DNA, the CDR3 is TGTGCCAGTGAGGGCCCTTGGGTCTGGAACACTGAAGCTTTCTTT. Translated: CASEGPWVWNTEAFF.

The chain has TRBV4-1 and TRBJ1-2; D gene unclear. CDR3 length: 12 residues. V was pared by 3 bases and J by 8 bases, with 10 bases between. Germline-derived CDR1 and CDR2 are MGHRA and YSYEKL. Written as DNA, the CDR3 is TGCGCCAGCAGCCACCCCACGGGGGGCTACACCTTC. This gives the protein CASSHPTGGYTF.

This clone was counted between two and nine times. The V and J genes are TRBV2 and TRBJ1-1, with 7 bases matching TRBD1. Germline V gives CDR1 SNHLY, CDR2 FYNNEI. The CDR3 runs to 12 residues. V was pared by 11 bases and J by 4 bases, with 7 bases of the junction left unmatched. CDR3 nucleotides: TGTGCCGTCGGTACAGGGGCCACTGAAGCTTTCTTT. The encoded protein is CAVGTGATEAFF.

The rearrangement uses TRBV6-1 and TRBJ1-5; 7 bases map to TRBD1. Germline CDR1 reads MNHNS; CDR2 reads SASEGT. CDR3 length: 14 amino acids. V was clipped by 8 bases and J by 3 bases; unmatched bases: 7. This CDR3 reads CASLDRTLNQPQHF. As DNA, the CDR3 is TGTGCCAGCTTGGACAGGACCCTCAATCAGCCCCAGCATTTT.

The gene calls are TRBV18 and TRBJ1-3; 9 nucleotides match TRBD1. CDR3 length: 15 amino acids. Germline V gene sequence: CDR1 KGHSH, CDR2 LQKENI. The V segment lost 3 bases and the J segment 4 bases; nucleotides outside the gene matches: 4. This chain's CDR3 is CASSPSQGAGNTIYF. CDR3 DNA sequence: TGTGCCAGCTCACCTTCACAGGGGGCAGGAAACACCATATATTTT.

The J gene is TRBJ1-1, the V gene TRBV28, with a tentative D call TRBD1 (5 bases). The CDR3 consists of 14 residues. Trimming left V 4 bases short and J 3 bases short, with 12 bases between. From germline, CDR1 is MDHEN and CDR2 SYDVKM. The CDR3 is CASSSGRWDTEAFF. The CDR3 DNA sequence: TGTGCCAGCAGTTCAGGGAGGTGGGACACTGAAGCTTTCTTT. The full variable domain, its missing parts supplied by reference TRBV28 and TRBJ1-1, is DVKVTQSSRYLVKRTGEKVFLECVQDMDHENMFWYRQDPGLGLRLIYFSYDVKMKEKGDIPEGYSVSREKKERFSLILESASTNQTSMYLCASSSGRWDTEAFFGQGTRLTVV.

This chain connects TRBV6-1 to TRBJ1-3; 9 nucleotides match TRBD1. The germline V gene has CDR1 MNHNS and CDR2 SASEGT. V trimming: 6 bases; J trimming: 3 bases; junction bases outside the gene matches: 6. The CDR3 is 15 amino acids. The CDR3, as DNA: TGTGCCAGCAGCGACAGGACAGGGGTTGGAAACACCATATATTTT. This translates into CASSDRTGVGNTIYF.

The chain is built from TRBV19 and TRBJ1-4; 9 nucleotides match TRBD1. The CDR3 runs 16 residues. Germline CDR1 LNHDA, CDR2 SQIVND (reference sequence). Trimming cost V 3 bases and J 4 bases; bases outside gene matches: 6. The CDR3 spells CASSIRDRGFNEKLFF. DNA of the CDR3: TGTGCCAGTAGTATCCGTGACAGGGGGTTTAATGAAAAACTGTTTTTT.

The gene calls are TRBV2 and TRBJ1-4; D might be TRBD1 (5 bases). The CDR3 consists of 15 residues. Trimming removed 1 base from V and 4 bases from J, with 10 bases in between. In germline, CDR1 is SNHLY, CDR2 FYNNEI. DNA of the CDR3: TGTGCCAGCAGTGAAGTGGGGCAGTATAATGAAAAACTGTTTTTT. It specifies CASSEVGQYNEKLFF.

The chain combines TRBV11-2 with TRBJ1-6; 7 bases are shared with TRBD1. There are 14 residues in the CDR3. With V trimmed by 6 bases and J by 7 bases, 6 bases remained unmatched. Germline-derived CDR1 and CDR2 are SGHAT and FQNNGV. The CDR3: CASREAGGNSPLHF. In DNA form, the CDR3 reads TGTGCCAGCAGGGAGGCAGGGGGGAATTCACCCCTCCACTTT. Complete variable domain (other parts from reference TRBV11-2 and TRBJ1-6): EAGVAQSPRYKIIEKRQSVAFWCNPISGHATLYWYQQILGQGPKLLIQFQNNGVVDDSQLPKDRFSAERLKGVDSTLKIQPAKLEDSAVYLCASREAGGNSPLHFGNGTRLTVT.

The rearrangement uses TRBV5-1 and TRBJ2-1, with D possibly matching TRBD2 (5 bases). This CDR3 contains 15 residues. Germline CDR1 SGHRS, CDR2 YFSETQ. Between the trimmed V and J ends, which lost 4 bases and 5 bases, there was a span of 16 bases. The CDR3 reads CASSPLERINNEQFF. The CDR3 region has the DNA TGCGCCAGCAGCCCCCTGGAGCGGATCAACAATGAGCAGTTCTTC.

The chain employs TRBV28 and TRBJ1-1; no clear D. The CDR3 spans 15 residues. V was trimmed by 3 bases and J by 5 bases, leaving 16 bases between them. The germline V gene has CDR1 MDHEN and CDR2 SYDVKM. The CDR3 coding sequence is TGTGCCAGCAGTTTTATATGGGGAGATGGGACTGAAGCTTTCTTT. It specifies CASSFIWGDGTEAFF.

The CDR3 DNA reads as TGTGCCAGTAGCACAGGGCGTCTCGCGAACACCGGGGAGCTGTTTTTT. As protein: CASSTGRLANTGELFF. The J gene is TRBJ2-2, the V gene TRBV19; tentative D call: TRBD1 (6 bases). This CDR3 is 16 amino acids long. The V and J ends lost 6 bases and 0 bases respectively, with 14 bases between them. The germline CDR1 and CDR2 sequences are LNHDA and SQIVND (reference sequence).

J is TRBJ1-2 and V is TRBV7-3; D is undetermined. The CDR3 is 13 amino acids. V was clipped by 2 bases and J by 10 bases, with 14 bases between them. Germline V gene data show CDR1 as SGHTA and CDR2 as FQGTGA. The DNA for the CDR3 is TGTGCCAGCAGCTTATCAGACAAGGCATCCTACACCTTC. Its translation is CASSLSDKASYTF.